This T cell receptor beta chain was found in a study of blood T cell repertoires in COVID-19. About the study: COVID-19 samples from acute and convalescent phases originated in the United States, Italy and Spain. T cells, B-cell-depleted T cells, or PBMCs provided the cDNA or gDNA that served as material.

The trim removed 6 bases at V and 0 bases at J, leaving 8 bases unmatched. The germline gives CDR1 KGHSH, CDR2 LQKENI. CDR3 size: 16 residues. Assay: immunoSEQ multiplex PCR; the TCRdb copy retains only in-frame clones and omits some. The top ten clones hold more than 0.95% of a sample with some 400,000 clones, about four fifths of them seen once. This clonotype originated in a human donor with acute or convalescent COVID-19. The donor label of this sample is uncertain. The chain joins TRBV18 to TRBJ1-5, with 7 bases lining up with TRBD1. Sequenced input: peripheral blood. The CDR3 sequence: CASSPTGVNSNQPQHF. The CDR3 DNA reads as TGTGCCAGCTCCCCAACAGGGGTGAATAGCAATCAGCCCCAGCATTTT.